This T cell receptor (beta chain) was recorded in a study of cytomegalovirus exposure and HLA in healthy donors. Findings and caveats of the study: Some public TCRs appeared in many individuals, while most sequences were rare.

Data came from immunoSEQ multiplex PCR; TCRdb stores just in-frame clones and leaves some out. The sample shows under 200,000 clones, roughly 89% of them seen only once. This clone was detected a few times. The antigen is unknown. This clonotype originated in a woman aged 18 to 35 in good health and CMV-seropositive. Sequencing was done on a sample of PBMCs.

The CDR3 coding sequence is TGTGCCAGCTCACCAGGGGGGAGGAACTATGGCTACACCTTC. Protein: CASSPGGRNYGYTF. The chain has TRBV18 and TRBJ1-2; D might be TRBD1 (5 bases). Germline CDR1 and CDR2: KGHSH and LQKENI. The CDR3 is 14 amino acids. Trimming took off 2 bases at V and 2 bases at J, with 9 bases between the two ends.